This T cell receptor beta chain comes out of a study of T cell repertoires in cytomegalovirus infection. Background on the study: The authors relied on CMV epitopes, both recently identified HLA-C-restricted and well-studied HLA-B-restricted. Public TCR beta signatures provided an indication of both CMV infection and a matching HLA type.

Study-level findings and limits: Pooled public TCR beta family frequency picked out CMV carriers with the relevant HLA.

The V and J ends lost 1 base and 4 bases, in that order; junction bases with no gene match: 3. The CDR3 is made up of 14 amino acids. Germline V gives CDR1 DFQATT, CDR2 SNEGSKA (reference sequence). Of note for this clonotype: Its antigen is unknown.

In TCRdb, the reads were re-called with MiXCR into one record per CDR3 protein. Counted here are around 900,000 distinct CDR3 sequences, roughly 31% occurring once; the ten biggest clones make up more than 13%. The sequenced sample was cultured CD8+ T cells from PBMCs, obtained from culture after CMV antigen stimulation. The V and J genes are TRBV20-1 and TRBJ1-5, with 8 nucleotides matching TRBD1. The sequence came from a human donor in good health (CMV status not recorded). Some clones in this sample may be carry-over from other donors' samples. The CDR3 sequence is CSARVDRVNQPQHF. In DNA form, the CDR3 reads TGCAGTGCTAGAGTGGACAGGGTGAATCAGCCCCAGCATTTT.